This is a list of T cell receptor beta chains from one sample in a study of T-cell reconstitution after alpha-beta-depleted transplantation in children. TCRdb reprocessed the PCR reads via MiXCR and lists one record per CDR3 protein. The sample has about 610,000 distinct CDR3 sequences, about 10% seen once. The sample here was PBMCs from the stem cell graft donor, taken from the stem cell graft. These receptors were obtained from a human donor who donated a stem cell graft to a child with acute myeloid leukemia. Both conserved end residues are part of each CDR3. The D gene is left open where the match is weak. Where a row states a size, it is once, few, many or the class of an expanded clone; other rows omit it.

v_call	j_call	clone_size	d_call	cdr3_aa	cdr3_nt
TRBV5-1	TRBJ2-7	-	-	CASSPGVTAFGEQYF	TGCGCCAGCAGCCCCGGGGTAACCGCATTCGGTGAGCAGTACTTC
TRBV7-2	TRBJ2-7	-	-	CASSWGWVGSAYEQYF	TGTGCCAGCAGCTGGGGATGGGTCGGGTCAGCCTACGAGCAGTACTTC
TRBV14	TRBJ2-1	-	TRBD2	CASRPTSGRAYNEQFF	TGTGCCAGCAGGCCGACTAGCGGGAGGGCCTACAATGAGCAGTTCTTC
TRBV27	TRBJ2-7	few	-	CASSPRDRSSYEQYF	TGTGCCAGCAGTCCCCGGGACCGGTCCTCCTACGAGCAGTACTTC
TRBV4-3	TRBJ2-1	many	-	CASSQGLAPYNEQFF	TGCGCCAGCAGCCAAGGGTTGGCGCCTTACAATGAGCAGTTCTTC
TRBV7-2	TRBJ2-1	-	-	CASSNPVRATYNEQFF	TGTGCCAGCAGCAACCCCGTACGGGCCACCTACAATGAGCAGTTCTTC
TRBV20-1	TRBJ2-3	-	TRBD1	CSATGQASTDTQYF	TGCAGTGCTACAGGACAGGCTAGCACAGATACGCAGTATTTT
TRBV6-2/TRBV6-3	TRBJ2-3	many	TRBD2	CASSYSGTSAPRGYF	TGTGCCAGCAGTTACTCGGGGACTAGCGCACCCCGCGGTTATTTT
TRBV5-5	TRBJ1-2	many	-	CASSLDAGNYGYTF	TGTGCCAGCAGCTTGGACGCAGGGAACTATGGCTACACCTTC
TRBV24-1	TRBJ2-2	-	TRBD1	CATSDGTENTGELFF	TGTGCCACCAGTGATGGGACAGAAAACACCGGGGAGCTGTTTTTT